This TCR beta chain derives from a study of T cell responses to AZD1222 COVID-19 vaccine. The data were produced by immunoSEQ multiplex PCR, yet TCRdb's version contains in-frame clones alone and is incomplete. The repertoire holds approximately 30,000 clones, with about 77% as singletons. The CDR3 totals 17 residues. Trimming at V came to 3 bases and at J to 5 bases, leaving 11 bases not matched to a gene. Germline values: CDR1 SGHTA, CDR2 FQGNSA. This chain joins TRBV7-2 and TRBJ2-5, with 11 bases matching TRBD2. The sample consisted of peripheral blood, taken on day 0 of AZD1222 vaccination. This receptor was obtained from an adult in good health. The CDR3 bases are TGTGCCAGCAGCTTTAGCGGGAGGGTGGGGATATGGGAGACCCAGTACTTC. Translating gives CASSFSGRVGIWETQYF.